These 27 T cell receptor beta chains came from one sample sequenced in a study of T cell repertoires in cytomegalovirus infection. One entry per CDR3 protein, called by TCRdb with MiXCR from the reads. This sample has just over 450,000 distinct CDR3 sequences; 42% occur once, and the top ten carry about 45%. For these receptors, no antigen is known. Material: cultured PBMCs, obtained from culture after CMV antigen stimulation. These receptors were taken from a human donor in good health (CMV status not recorded). Some clones in this sample may be carry-over from other donors' samples.

The chain combines TRBV12-3 or TRBV12-4 with TRBJ1-5; D gene uncertain. The length of the CDR3 is 14 residues. V lost 4 bases to trimming and J lost 12 bases, with 19 bases between them. This chain's CDR3 is CASSSGPYDQNQHF. CDR3 DNA: TGTGCCAGCAGTTCCGGGCCCTATGACCAAAACCAGCATTTT.

The V gene is TRBV7-2, the J gene TRBJ2-3, with TRBD2 identical over 8 bases. J gave up 2 bases and V 4 bases, and 14 bases lay outside the gene matches. Germline values: CDR1 SGHTA, CDR2 FQGNSA. This CDR3 contains 18 residues. This CDR3 is CASSYLRVVAGPTDTQYF. The CDR3 DNA reads as TGTGCCAGCAGCTATCTGCGGGTGGTAGCGGGGCCCACAGATACGCAGTATTTT.

The chain recombines TRBV7-7 with TRBJ2-1, with 16 bases matching TRBD2. V was pared by 5 bases and J by 9 bases, with 13 bases of the junction left unmatched. Germline CDR1 reads SSHAT; CDR2 reads FNYEAQ (reference sequence). CDR3 length equals 18 residues. The CDR3 sequence is CASSPGTSGRAVFGEQFF. CDR3 coding DNA: TGTGCCAGCAGCCCTGGGACTAGCGGGAGGGCCGTGTTTGGTGAGCAGTTCTTC.

This clonotype was seen a single time. CDR3 in amino acids: CASSGGPIYEQYF. The CDR3 nucleotides are TGTGCCTCCTCAGGAGGGCCCATATACGAGCAGTACTTC. The J gene is TRBJ2-7, the V gene TRBV19; weak D call: TRBD2 (6 bases). CDR3 length: 13 residues. The germline CDR1 and CDR2 sequences are LNHDA and SQIVND (reference sequence). The V end was cut by 11 bases, the J end by 4 bases, with 18 bases between.

The chain carries TRBV10-3 and TRBJ1-1, with D unclear. Trimming removed 10 bases at V and 4 bases at J, with 10 bases between. Germline CDR1 ENHRY, CDR2 SYGVKD. The CDR3 sequence is 11 residues long. The CDR3 DNA reads TGTGCCACCCTATGGGGCACTGAAGCTTTCTTT. Translation: CATLWGTEAFF.

The chain is built from TRBV7-2 and TRBJ1-2; D unclear. Trimming pared 4 bases from V and 2 bases from J, leaving 14 bases between. CDR1 is SGHTA and CDR2 is FQGNSA in the germline V gene. The CDR3 covers 15 residues. The CDR3 loop reads CASSSRQAPNYGYTF. The CDR3 DNA reads as TGTGCCAGCAGCTCCCGGCAGGCCCCGAACTATGGCTACACCTTC.

The gene calls are TRBV7-6 and TRBJ1-1; D remains unclear. Germline-derived CDR1 and CDR2 are SGHVS and FNYEAQ. Trimming left V 2 bases short and J 4 bases short, with 14 bases between. CDR3 length: 15 amino acids. CDR3: CASSLTQTRGTEAFF. As DNA, the CDR3 is TGTGCCAGCAGCTTAACCCAGACCCGGGGCACTGAAGCTTTCTTT. The entire variable domain, with the rest obtained from reference TRBV7-6 and TRBJ1-1, is as follows: GAGVSQSPRYKVTKRGQDVALRCDPISGHVSLYWYRQALGQGPEFLTYFNYEAQQDKSGLPNDRFSAERPEGSISTLTIQRTEQRDSAMYRCASSLTQTRGTEAFFGQGTRLTVV.

The chain employs TRBV6-5 and TRBJ2-5; D is unclear. The CDR3 is 13 residues long. Germline assignment: CDR1 MNHEY and CDR2 SVGAGI. The V end was cut by 6 bases, the J end by 2 bases, with 10 bases between. The CDR3 protein is CASRPLEQETQYF. For the CDR3, the DNA is TGTGCCAGCAGGCCACTTGAACAAGAGACCCAGTACTTC.

This clonotype appeared a few times. The chain links TRBV28 to TRBJ1-2; 8 nucleotides match TRBD1. Germline V CDR1 and CDR2: MDHEN, SYDVKM. The CDR3 sequence is 15 residues long. The trim removed 6 bases at V and 4 bases at J, leaving 10 bases unmatched. The CDR3 loop is CASSRRQGWSYGYTF. The CDR3 nucleotides read TGTGCCAGCAGCCGACGACAGGGGTGGAGCTATGGCTACACCTTC.

J is TRBJ2-7 and V is TRBV7-2; TRBD1 is a possible D gene (6 bases). The length of the CDR3 is 14 residues. The V end lost 5 bases, the J end lost 3 bases, and 14 bases lay between the germline ends. Germline CDR1 and CDR2: SGHTA and FQGNSA. CDR3 bases: TGTGCCAGCAGCCGGACAGTTTTGGGCTACGAGCAGTACTTC. Amino acid sequence: CASSRTVLGYEQYF.

This clonotype was detected a few times. The CDR3 reads CASSLSSTETQYF. In DNA, the CDR3 is TGTGCCAGCAGCTTGTCAAGCACGGAGACCCAGTACTTC. The chain combines TRBV5-6 with TRBJ2-5; D remains ambiguous. V lost 1 base to trimming and J lost 5 bases, with 9 bases between them. Looked up from germline, CDR1 is SGHDT and CDR2 is YYEEEE. The CDR3 is made up of 13 amino acids.

This chain links TRBV12-3 or TRBV12-4 with TRBJ2-7; 16 nucleotides agree with TRBD2. After removal of 3 bases from V and 2 bases from J, the junction contained 10 bases not matched to a gene. This CDR3 has 19 residues. The chain's CDR3 is CASSFVGTSGGAVPYEQYF. The CDR3 DNA sequence: TGTGCCAGCAGTTTTGTCGGGACTAGCGGGGGGGCAGTCCCCTACGAGCAGTACTTC.

V is TRBV20-1 and J is TRBJ2-5; 7 nucleotides agree with TRBD2. Germline loops: CDR1 DFQATT, CDR2 SNEGSKA (reference sequence). The CDR3 totals 13 residues. Trimming removed 1 base from V and 4 bases from J; junction bases left unmatched: 3. The CDR3 DNA sequence: TGCAGTGCTAGAGCTAGCGGTGGAGAGACCCAGTACTTC. As protein: CSARASGGETQYF.

This clonotype was observed a few times. The rearrangement uses TRBV7-2 and TRBJ1-6, with D uncertain. Germline lookup yields CDR1 SGHTA and CDR2 FQGNSA. The length of the CDR3 is 13 residues. Trimming stripped 1 base from V and 8 bases from J, with 6 bases between. The CDR3 DNA sequence: TGTGCCAGCAGCTTAGATGGGTATTCACCCCTCCACTTT. Protein: CASSLDGYSPLHF.

This clonotype was detected only a few times. This rearrangement joins TRBV6-5 to TRBJ2-7; 7 bases map to TRBD1. The CDR3 has 14 amino acids. J was trimmed by 3 bases and V by 5 bases; bases with no gene match: 7. Germline V gene data show CDR1 as MNHEY and CDR2 as SVGAGI. CDR3 coding DNA: TGTGCCAGCAGTACTGCTGCAGGGGGCTACGAGCAGTACTTC. Its protein is CASSTAAGGYEQYF.

The chain has TRBV19 and TRBJ1-5, with 9 bases fitting TRBD1. This CDR3 spans 14 amino acids. Germline loops: CDR1 LNHDA, CDR2 SQIVND (reference sequence). The V and J ends lost 5 bases and 3 bases, in that order; junction bases with no gene match: 2. In DNA form, the CDR3 reads TGTGCCAGTAGTTGGACAGGGGTCAATCAGCCCCAGCATTTT. This translates into CASSWTGVNQPQHF.

J is TRBJ1-1 and V is TRBV7-6; possibly TRBD1 for D (5 bases). Trimming took off 8 bases at V and 8 bases at J, with 15 bases between the two ends. The length of the CDR3 is 12 residues. From germline, CDR1 is SGHVS and CDR2 FNYEAQ. The DNA of the CDR3 is TGTGCCAGCGGGAGGGACGGTAACGAAGCTTTCTTT. This gives the protein CASGRDGNEAFF.

V usage is TRBV6-6 and J usage is TRBJ2-1, with TRBD2 as a possible D gene (7 bases). The CDR3 covers 19 residues. In germline, CDR1 is MNHNY, CDR2 SVGAGI (reference sequence). V was cut by 7 bases and J by 0 bases, with 25 bases left in between. In DNA form, the CDR3 reads TGTGCCAGCACCCACGGGGGGCGGGGGCCTGAAAGCTCCTACAATGAGCAGTTCTTC. Its protein is CASTHGGRGPESSYNEQFF.

This clonotype was recorded only once. The chain is built from TRBV19 and TRBJ1-1; D uncertain. The V and J ends lost 0 bases and 5 bases respectively, with 7 bases between them. The CDR3 consists of 13 residues. From germline, CDR1 is LNHDA and CDR2 SQIVND (reference sequence). This chain's CDR3 is CASSIDWFTEAFF. The CDR3 DNA reads as TGTGCCAGTAGTATAGACTGGTTTACTGAAGCTTTCTTT.

This sequence joins TRBV2 and TRBJ2-1; 14 bases fit TRBD2. Germline V gene data show CDR1 as SNHLY and CDR2 as FYNNEI. With 5 bases clipped from V and 3 bases from J, the junction kept 12 bases outside the gene matches. This CDR3 has 19 amino acids. This CDR3 is CASSTPGTSGGEGYNEQFF. As DNA, the CDR3 is TGTGCCAGCAGTACCCCTGGGACTAGCGGGGGCGAGGGCTACAATGAGCAGTTCTTC.

The CDR3 sequence is CASSPGYSLKTDTQYF. The DNA of the CDR3 is TGTGCCAGCAGCCCCGGGTACTCTCTTAAGACAGATACGCAGTATTTT. The gene calls are TRBV5-4 and TRBJ2-3, with D unclear. The CDR3 length is 16 residues. Looked up from germline, CDR1 is SGHNT and CDR2 is YYREEE (reference sequence). The ends were cut back, 4 bases at V and 3 bases at J, with 18 bases in the middle.

V usage is TRBV20-1 and J usage is TRBJ2-1; 13 bases map to TRBD2. V dropped 4 bases and J dropped 5; count of bases not matched to a gene: 2. CDR1 is DFQATT, CDR2 SNEGSKA, per germline (reference sequence). The CDR3 is 14 amino acids. CDR3 sequence: CSAKLAGGDNEQFF. Written as DNA, the CDR3 is TGCAGTGCTAAACTAGCGGGAGGGGACAATGAGCAGTTCTTC.

A few counts support this clonotype. This sequence joins TRBV6-6 and TRBJ1-1, with D possibly matching TRBD1 (6 bases). Germline V gene data show CDR1 as MNHNY and CDR2 as SVGAGI (reference sequence). Trimming stripped 6 bases from V and 4 bases from J, with 12 bases between. The CDR3 is made up of 13 amino acids. CDR3 sequence reads: CASRTTQGTEAFF. CDR3 sequence (DNA): TGTGCCAGCAGAACCACACAGGGCACTGAAGCTTTCTTT.

At least ten counts were recorded for this clonotype. The genes are TRBV7-8 and TRBJ1-5; D unclear. CDR3 length: 15 amino acids. With 3 bases removed from V and 6 bases from J, the gap between germline ends came to 15 bases. The germline V gene has CDR1 SGHVS and CDR2 FQNEAQ. CDR3 nucleotide sequence: TGTGCCAGCAGCTTTGGGCCTGAGGGAACTCAGCCCCAGCATTTT. This translates into CASSFGPEGTQPQHF.

This clonotype was found a few times. This CDR3 is CASSPPLAGGLGSTDTQYF. CDR3 in DNA: TGTGCCAGCAGCCCCCCGCTGGCGGGAGGCCTAGGTAGCACAGATACGCAGTATTTT. The chain carries TRBV7-2 and TRBJ2-3, with TRBD2 identical over 8 bases. Germline assignment: CDR1 SGHTA and CDR2 FQGNSA. The J segment lost 0 bases and the V segment lost 5 bases, leaving 16 bases of the junction unmatched. There are 19 residues in the CDR3.

The chain uses TRBV19 and TRBJ1-5; D call uncertain. The germline V gene encodes CDR1 LNHDA and CDR2 SQIVND (reference sequence). The CDR3 covers 15 residues. V was pared by 3 bases and J by 3 bases, with 12 bases between. The CDR3 loop is CASSISRSLNQPQHF. CDR3 coding DNA: TGTGCCAGTAGTATCTCCAGGTCCCTCAATCAGCCCCAGCATTTT.

The chain has TRBV2 and TRBJ1-2, with 9 bases lining up with TRBD1. Germline trimming cut 1 base from V and 0 bases from J; bases unmatched to any gene: 9. This CDR3 comprises 18 residues. Germline CDR1 reads SNHLY; CDR2 reads FYNNEI. DNA of the CDR3: TGTGCCAGCAGTGAAGGTGGACAGGGGACCGCATCTAACTATGGCTACACCTTC. Protein: CASSEGGQGTASNYGYTF.